This TCR beta chain appears in the sequencing data of a study of blood T cell repertoires in COVID-19. Study information: Collection of acute and convalescent COVID-19 samples took place in the United States, Italy and Spain. Sample material is recorded as cDNA or gDNA derived from T cells, B-cell-depleted T cells, or PBMCs.

This clone appeared once. Trimming took 8 bases from V and 2 from J, leaving 6 bases between them. Germline V gene lookup returns CDR1 ENHRY and CDR2 SYGVKD. This CDR3 is 11 amino acids long. Methods used by the authors: The authors estimated nucleated cell counts from reference gene primer amplification. The assay was immunoSEQ multiplex PCR, and TCRdb's table has in-frame clones only and misses some. The DNA gave D and trimming, while V, J and clone size come from that table. Of under 300,000 clones listed, about 82% are singletons. The sequence came from a man older than 75 with acute or convalescent COVID-19. This chain links TRBV10-3 with TRBJ2-5; D not certain. The sequenced sample was peripheral blood. CDR3 nucleotide sequence: TGTGCCATCGCGCAACAAGAGACCCAGTACTTC. Its translation: CAIAQQETQYF.